The present TCR beta chain was sequenced within a study of cytomegalovirus exposure and HLA in healthy donors. Study-wide background: About 179 million T cells yielded 110 million or so unique TCR beta sequences in earlier analysis.

Overall study results and limits: Cytomegalovirus association was assigned to more than 150 TCR beta chains.

Germline CDR1 SEHNR, CDR2 FQNEAQ (reference sequence). With 4 bases removed from V and 0 bases from J, the gap between germline ends came to 10 bases. The CDR3 runs to 14 residues. A word on this clone: Its cognate antigen is unknown.

In the PCR, 60 Vbeta and 13 Jbeta primers were used. The data were produced by immunoSEQ multiplex PCR, yet TCRdb's version contains in-frame clones alone and is incomplete. The sample data list tens of thousands of clones. The sequencing input was PBMCs. This chain connects TRBV7-9 to TRBJ2-7, with D possibly TRBD1 on 6 matching bases. This receptor was obtained from a man younger than 45 in good health and CMV-seropositive. CDR3 amino acids: CASSWTASSYEQYF. The CDR3 bases are TGTGCCAGCAGCTGGACAGCGAGCTCCTACGAGCAGTACTTC.